Described below is a single TCR beta chain sequence and its context. This clonotype was recorded many times. There is no known antigen for this receptor. Base quality data are lacking; no much larger clone is found one base away. This specimen comes from a study of T cells after yellow fever vaccination (dated by TCRdb to 2018 to 2020). For context, the study as a whole: Libraries from fractions with low cell numbers were prepared with the SMART-Seq v4 Ultra Low Input RNA kit. The cohort comprised two healthy male donors, one aged 18 to 30 and one aged 30 to 40 years. To track T-cell clones before and after primary and booster YFV17D yellow fever vaccination, bulk TCR alpha and beta repertoires were sequenced longitudinally. Blood was drawn at multiple timepoints before and after primary and secondary immunization, with bulk PBMC replicates and cell subsets isolated. On the study overall, not on this receptor specifically: Compared with the primary T-cell response, the secondary T-cell response was weaker but faster, peaking on day 5 rather than day 15. After the booster, most clones that had expanded after primary vaccination were detected again (around 96% of CD4 and more than 85% of CD8), suggesting broad maintenance of memory. FACS-sorted repertoires could contain abundant contaminating clonotypes from the bulk population, so computational filtering was required. The study included only two donors, which limits how far the findings can be generalized. A small fraction of clonotypes showed up in both the CD4 and CD8 compartments, probably as a result of convergent recombination.

Relative to germline, V is missing 3 bases and J is missing 2 bases, with 6 bases of the junction outside any gene match. Sequences SGDLS (CDR1) and YYNGEE (CDR2) are obtained from the germline V gene. From cysteine to phenylalanine, the CDR3 is 15 amino acids long. Here the CDR3 DNA is all that survives: 45 bases in frame from base 1. The treatment or condition label here, explained by the study, means: live attenuated yellow fever vaccine strain. PBMCs were isolated from peripheral blood using a standard Ficoll-Paque protocol. Dynabeads CD4 and CD8 positive selection kits were used to isolate the CD4 and CD8 T-cell fractions. RNA was extracted with TriZol from bulk PBMCs, CD4 and CD8 fractions, and dextramer-positive and dextramer-negative fractions. TCR cDNA was made using 5'RACE template switching, a step that added a universal primer site and unique molecular identifiers. cDNA synthesis was primed from both the TCR alpha and TCR beta constant segments. Library amplification involved two PCR steps, and the second step added sample barcodes and sequencing adapters. Sequencing of libraries was performed on Illumina HiSeq 2500 (2x100 bp) or NovaSeq (2x150 bp). The authors' analysis ran thus. Demultiplexing of reads and collapsing into UMI consensus sequences were performed with MIGEC, and V(D)J alignment was carried out with MiXCR. Vaccine-responding clonotypes were defined with edgeR using replicate PBMC samples, requiring FDR below 0.01 and a log2 fold change above 5 up to day 15. Each bulk clonotype was labeled CD4 or CD8 based on which sequenced repertoire, CD4 or CD8, contained the clonotype at higher abundance. In-frame beta chains were kept once TCRdb had trimmed the public reads at Q25 with fastp and called clones with MiXCR. Rows merge per CDR3 protein into single entries with the most common DNA and genes. TCRdb, not the original authors, processed these V and J calls. The sample includes 65,000 to 70,000 distinct CDR3 sequences, with around 6.2% observed a single time. The ten largest account for 2.2% of the sample.

The clonotype comes from a man between 18 and 29 years old who received the YFV17D yellow fever vaccine. Sample: CD4+ T cells sorted from PBMCs, taken less than 18 days after the first yellow fever vaccination. In this chain, TRBV9 is recombined with TRBJ2-5; a stretch of 8 junction bases matches TRBD1. The CDR3 protein: CASSAHGTGQETQYF. The DNA sequence follows: TGTGCCAGCAGCGCTCACGGGACAGGACAAGAGACCCAGTACTTC.